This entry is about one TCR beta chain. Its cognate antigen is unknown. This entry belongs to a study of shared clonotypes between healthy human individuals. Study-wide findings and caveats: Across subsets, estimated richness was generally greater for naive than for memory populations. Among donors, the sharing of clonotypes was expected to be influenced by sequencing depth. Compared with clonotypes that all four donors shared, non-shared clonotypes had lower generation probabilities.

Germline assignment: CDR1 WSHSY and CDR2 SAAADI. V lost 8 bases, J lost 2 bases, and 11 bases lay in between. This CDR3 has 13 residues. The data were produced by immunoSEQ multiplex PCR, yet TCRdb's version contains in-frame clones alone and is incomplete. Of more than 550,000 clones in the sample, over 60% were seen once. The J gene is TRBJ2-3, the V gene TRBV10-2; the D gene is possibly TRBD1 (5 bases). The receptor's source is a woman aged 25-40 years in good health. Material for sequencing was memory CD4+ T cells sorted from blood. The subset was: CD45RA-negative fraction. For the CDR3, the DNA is TGCGCCAGCTGTCAGGACAACACAGATACGCAGTATTTT. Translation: CASCQDNTDTQYF.